This TCR beta chain was sequenced during a study of neurological immune-mediated disorders. Study observations and caveats: Healthy controls had more TCR clonal expansion than multiple sclerosis, which showed the least, whereas HTLV-1-associated myelopathy showed the most.

In its sample, this clonotype was seen many times. Its antigen is unidentified. The cDNA came from 5'RACE with 10-nucleotide random UMIs. TCRdb reprocessed the 5' RACE reads with MiXCR, giving one entry per CDR3 protein. The sample lists about 40,000 distinct CDR3 sequences; 2% to 3% were seen once. The CDR3 totals 13 residues. Germline V gene sequence: CDR1 MNHEY, CDR2 SVGEGT. The germline V and J ends were trimmed by 10 bases and 4 bases, with 14 bases remaining between them. J is TRBJ1-3 and V is TRBV6-2 or TRBV6-3, with unresolved D. This sequence was found in a man between 45 and 60 years old with multiple sclerosis. Sequenced material: PBMCs. The CDR3 DNA sequence: TGTGCCACCCACCGGGGATCCGGAAACACCATATATTTT. Translating gives CATHRGSGNTIYF.